In this sample, the clone carrying this TCR beta chain turned up many times. The antigen is not known. A junction end diverges from the germline sequence, so it may reflect a read error. The CDR3 runs to 15 residues. Germline V gene data show CDR1 as MNHNS and CDR2 as SASEGT. TCR beta CDR3 regions were amplified from RNA transcripts. First-round RT-PCR of the TCR CDR3 relied on the HTBI primer set. Using its own MiXCR run on the multiplex PCR reads, TCRdb lists one record per CDR3 protein. The data hold about 520,000 distinct CDR3 sequences, with approximately 25% observed a single time. This entry is derived from a study of T cells in Graves' hyperthyroidism and ophthalmopathy. In the study overall: It was at initial diagnosis, before any treatment, that peripheral blood was collected. Study results and limitations: A median roughly 6.6 months before onset, the model predicted ophthalmopathy.

This sample holds PBMCs from 10 ml fresh peripheral blood. The rearrangement uses TRBV6-1 and TRBJ1-3; D remains ambiguous. Material for sequencing was blood. This sequence was found in a woman in her 30s with Graves' ophthalmopathy. The CDR3 DNA is TGTGCCAGCACCTTCGGGTGGTCATCTGAAAACACCATATATTTT. This codes for CASTFGWSSENTIYF.